A single sample gave rise to the 29 T cell receptor beta chains below, sequenced in a study of T cells in Graves' hyperthyroidism and ophthalmopathy. TCR beta CDR3 sequences were amplified from RNA transcripts. Using the HTBI primer set, a first-round RT-PCR was run on the TCR CDR3. TCRdb called the multiplex PCR reads again in MiXCR, with one record for every CDR3 protein. The repertoire has approximately 400,000 distinct CDR3 sequences, approximately 14% of them found once; the top ten carry approximately 14%. The sample taken for sequencing was blood. These receptors originate from a woman aged 18-30 years with Graves' hyperthyroidism.

The chain has TRBV24-1 and TRBJ1-5; D is ambiguous. The germline V gene has CDR1 KGHDR and CDR2 SFDVKD. V shed 4 bases and J shed 0 bases, with 12 bases lying between them. The CDR3 loop spans 16 amino acids. CDR3 sequence reads: CATSDRRGNSNQPQHF. In DNA form, the CDR3 reads TGTGCCACCAGTGACCGGCGGGGTAATAGCAATCAGCCCCAGCATTTT.

The rearrangement uses TRBV9 and TRBJ2-2; the match to TRBD1 covers 10 bases. The CDR3 is made up of 14 amino acids. The V gene's germline CDR1 is SGDLS and CDR2 YYNGEE. The V segment lost 3 bases and the J segment 5 bases; nucleotides outside the gene matches: 1. This chain's CDR3 is CASSAGQGTGELFF. CDR3 DNA: TGTGCCAGCAGCGCGGGACAGGGGACCGGGGAGCTGTTTTTT.

This clonotype has only a few counts. V usage is TRBV29-1 and J usage is TRBJ2-7; D is possibly TRBD2 (5 bases). The germline V and J ends were trimmed by 5 bases and 5 bases, with 13 bases remaining between them. The CDR3 has 12 amino acids. Germline CDR1 and CDR2: SQVTM and ANQGSEA. CDR3 sequence reads: CSVRGLPNEQYF. The CDR3 DNA reads as TGCAGCGTTAGAGGGCTGCCTAACGAGCAGTACTTC.

CDR3 protein: CASSLTSGTGNEQFF. CDR3 DNA: TGTGCCAGTAGCCTGACTAGCGGGACAGGCAATGAGCAGTTCTTC. The rearrangement joins TRBV19 to TRBJ2-1; TRBD2 matches at 11 bases. The V gene end was trimmed by 6 bases and the J gene end by 6 bases; junction bases not matched to a gene: 7. The CDR3 sequence is 15 residues long. Germline assignment: CDR1 LNHDA and CDR2 SQIVND (reference sequence).

This clonotype was counted a few times. The gene calls are TRBV10-3 and TRBJ2-2, with 7 positions matching TRBD1. The CDR3 consists of 17 residues. Trimming cost V 4 bases and J 0 bases; bases outside gene matches: 8. The V gene's germline CDR1 is ENHRY and CDR2 SYGVKD. CDR3 DNA: TGTGCCATCAGTGCCCAGGGGGTGGGGACGAACACCGGGGAGCTGTTTTTT. Translation: CAISAQGVGTNTGELFF.

This clonotype was detected many times. The chain's CDR3 is CASSSDPDYEQYF. The CDR3 DNA is TGCGCCAGCAGCTCGGACCCGGACTACGAGCAGTACTTC. The chain combines TRBV5-1 with TRBJ2-7; D not resolved. V gave up 3 bases and J gave up 3 bases, with 10 bases separating them. The CDR3 consists of 13 residues. Per germline, CDR1 SGHRS and CDR2 YFSETQ.

This clonotype was found a few times. V is TRBV20-1 and J is TRBJ1-1; D gene uncertain. This CDR3 comprises 13 residues. Trimming shortened V by 5 bases and J by 1 base, and 11 bases separated the two germline ends. CDR1 and CDR2 (germline): DFQATT, SNEGSKA (reference sequence). CDR3 amino acids: CSAQDWGNTEAFF. CDR3 coding DNA: TGCAGTGCTCAAGATTGGGGGAACACTGAAGCTTTCTTT.

The CDR3 nucleotides are TGTGCCAGTAGCGCCGCAGGGTTACATCAGCCCCAGCATTTT. It codes for CASSAAGLHQPQHF. This chain connects TRBV19 to TRBJ1-5, with a tentative D call TRBD1 (5 bases). V lost 6 bases, J lost 5 bases, and 14 bases lay in between. The CDR3 length is 14 residues. Germline V gene lookup returns CDR1 LNHDA and CDR2 SQIVND (reference sequence).

This clonotype has ten or more counts. The V call is TRBV13, the J call TRBJ2-7; 9 nucleotides line up with TRBD2. The ends lost 4 bases at V and 6 bases at J; junction bases unmatched: 13. This CDR3 spans 16 amino acids. Germline V lookup: CDR1 PRHDT, CDR2 FYEKMQ (reference sequence). The CDR3 spells CASSSTFGTSSGEQYF. For the CDR3, the DNA is TGTGCCAGCAGCTCCACATTCGGGACTAGCTCTGGCGAGCAGTACTTC. Variable domain in full (rest from reference TRBV13 and TRBJ2-7): AAGVIQSPRHLIKEKRETATLKCYPIPRHDTVYWYQQGPGQDPQFLISFYEKMQSDKGSIPDRFSAQQFSDYHSELNMSSLELGDSALYFCASSSTFGTSSGEQYFGPGTRLTVT.

The genes are TRBV12-3 or TRBV12-4 and TRBJ2-2; no clear D. Between the trimmed V and J ends, which lost 3 bases and 7 bases, there was a span of 6 bases. The CDR3 runs to 12 residues. This chain's CDR3 is CASSFLIGELFF. CDR3 nucleotides: TGTGCCAGCAGTTTCCTTATCGGGGAGCTGTTTTTT.

In this sample, this clonotype turned up many times. This chain links TRBV3-1 with TRBJ2-1, with D tentatively TRBD2 (6 bases). The germline CDR1 and CDR2 sequences are LGHDT and YNNKEL (reference sequence). This CDR3 comprises 15 residues. The ends were cut back, 0 bases at V and 3 bases at J, with 9 bases in the middle. CDR3 sequence (DNA): TGTGCCAGCAGCCAAGAACGGCGGGACTACAATGAGCAGTTCTTC. Protein product: CASSQERRDYNEQFF.

This clonotype was recorded many times. V and J are TRBV3-1 and TRBJ1-4; 10 bases are shared with TRBD1. The trim removed 4 bases at V and 11 bases at J, leaving 7 bases unmatched. Germline CDR1 reads LGHDT; CDR2 reads YNNKEL (reference sequence). This CDR3 contains 14 residues. In DNA form, the CDR3 reads TGTGCCAGCAGCCCCAAAGGGACAGGGGCCAAACTGTTTTTT. Encoded protein: CASSPKGTGAKLFF.

This clonotype came up once. A read error may explain this, as a much larger clone is one base away. The genes are TRBV24-1 and TRBJ1-2; 7 positions match TRBD1. Germline V gene lookup returns CDR1 KGHDR and CDR2 SFDVKD. The CDR3 loop spans 14 amino acids. V trimming: 5 bases; J trimming: 2 bases; junction bases outside the gene matches: 4. CDR3 bases: TGTGCCACCAGTGTGGGACAGCTAAACTATGGCTACACCTTC. Its translation is CATSVGQLNYGYTF.

CDR3 residues: CASSPLRDLDDPYEQYF. CDR3 in DNA: TGCGCCAGCAGCCCCTTACGGGACCTGGACGATCCCTACGAGCAGTACTTC. The chain carries TRBV5-1 and TRBJ2-7; either TRBD1 or TRBD2 may supply D (5 bases each). Trimming stripped 4 bases from V and 2 bases from J, with 22 bases between. The V gene's germline CDR1 is SGHRS and CDR2 YFSETQ. This CDR3 spans 17 amino acids.

The J gene is TRBJ2-3, the V gene TRBV5-6, with 12 bases lining up with TRBD2. The CDR3 extends over 19 amino acids. V dropped 4 bases and J dropped 2; count of bases not matched to a gene: 14. Germline V gene data show CDR1 as SGHDT and CDR2 as YYEEEE. The CDR3 bases are TGTGCCAGCAGCGGACTAAGGACAGGACTAGCGGGATTCACAGATACGCAGTATTTT. Its translation is CASSGLRTGLAGFTDTQYF. The full variable domain, in which reference TRBV5-6 and TRBJ2-3 provide the parts outside the CDR3, is DAGVTQSPTHLIKTRGQQVTLRCSPKSGHDTVSWYQQALGQGPQFIFQYYEEEERQRGNFPDRFSGHQFPNYSSELNVNALLLGDSALYLCASSGLRTGLAGFTDTQYFGPGTRLTVL.

This clonotype was found a few times. The rearrangement uses TRBV7-9 and TRBJ1-2; D call uncertain. CDR3 length equals 15 residues. V lost 1 base to trimming and J lost 0 bases, with 9 bases between them. Germline values: CDR1 SEHNR, CDR2 FQNEAQ (reference sequence). CDR3 coding DNA: TGTGCCAGCAGCTTAGAGGCGGCCTCTAACTATGGCTACACCTTC. Amino acid sequence: CASSLEAASNYGYTF.

This clonotype was detected many times. The chain recombines TRBV7-3 with TRBJ2-3; D is unclear. Looked up from germline, CDR1 is SGHTA and CDR2 is FQGTGA. The CDR3 is 12 amino acids. Between the trimmed V and J ends, which lost 1 base and 6 bases, there was a span of 5 bases. The CDR3 DNA follows: TGTGCCAGCAGCTTAATGGGGGATACGCAGTATTTT. Encoded protein: CASSLMGDTQYF.

In its sample, this clonotype was seen many times. The CDR3 spells CASSFQGSLASDTQYF. The CDR3 region has the DNA TGTGCCAGCAGCTTTCAGGGGTCGCTAGCTTCGGATACGCAGTATTTT. V usage is TRBV7-9 and J usage is TRBJ2-3, with a tentative D call TRBD1 (6 bases). V was trimmed by 3 bases and J by 6 bases, leaving 19 bases between them. The length of the CDR3 is 16 residues. The V gene's germline CDR1 is SEHNR and CDR2 FQNEAQ (reference sequence).

This clonotype was counted many times. V usage is TRBV3-1 and J usage is TRBJ2-2, with 12 positions matching TRBD1. CDR1 is LGHDT and CDR2 is YNNKEL in the germline V gene (reference sequence). The J segment lost 6 bases and the V segment lost 2 bases, leaving 10 bases of the junction unmatched. This CDR3 has 18 amino acids. The CDR3 reads CASSQKGQGAGTAGELFF. CDR3 DNA: TGTGCCAGCAGCCAAAAGGGACAGGGGGCAGGTACCGCCGGGGAGCTGTTTTTT. Drawing the rest from reference TRBV3-1 and TRBJ2-2, the complete variable domain is DTAVSQTPKYLVTQMGNDKSIKCEQNLGHDTMYWYKQDSKKFLKIMFSYNNKELIINETVPNRFSPKSPDKAHLNLHINSLELGDSAVYFCASSQKGQGAGTAGELFFGEGSRLTVL.

The chain couples TRBV12-3 or TRBV12-4 to TRBJ2-2; D possibly corresponds to TRBD2 (6 bases). Trimming removed 2 bases at V and 4 bases at J, with 17 bases between. This CDR3 comprises 17 residues. CDR3 loop: CASSLTPPGVGTGELFF. DNA of the CDR3: TGTGCCAGCAGTTTAACCCCCCCGGGGGTGGGCACCGGGGAGCTGTTTTTT.

This clonotype showed up many times. The chain couples TRBV20-1 to TRBJ1-5; D may be TRBD1 (5 bases). Trimming removed 5 bases from V and 0 bases from J, with 14 bases in between. The CDR3 loop spans 15 amino acids. Germline CDR1 is DFQATT and CDR2 is SNEGSKA (reference sequence). The CDR3 nucleotides are TGCAGTGCTCGCGAGGGACCGAATAGCAATCAGCCCCAGCATTTT. Protein product: CSAREGPNSNQPQHF.

This clonotype was recorded many times. V gene TRBV7-3 combines with J gene TRBJ2-3; D gene ambiguous. Per the germline V gene, CDR1 is SGHTA and CDR2 is FQGTGA. CDR3 length: 16 amino acids. The germline V and J ends were trimmed by 6 bases and 0 bases, with 16 bases remaining between them. CDR3 DNA: TGTGCCAGCAGTTCTTCCGGCGGAGCAAGCACAGATACGCAGTATTTT. Protein sequence: CASSSSGGASTDTQYF.

This clonotype was seen ten or more times. This rearrangement joins TRBV27 to TRBJ2-5; 9 bases line up with TRBD2. The CDR3 spans 15 residues. V was clipped by 3 bases and J by 2 bases; unmatched bases: 4. CDR1 and CDR2 (germline): MNHEY, SMNVEV (reference sequence). DNA for the CDR3: TGTGCCAGCAGTTTTGTGGGACTAGCTCAAGAGACCCAGTACTTC. Encoded protein: CASSFVGLAQETQYF.

This clonotype appeared a single time. A much larger clone lies one base from this, so it may be a read error. This chain joins TRBV6-1 and TRBJ2-5, with 7 bases that match TRBD2. Germline V gene lookup returns CDR1 MNHNS and CDR2 SASEGT. The CDR3 is 12 amino acids. Trimming cost V 9 bases and J 5 bases; bases outside gene matches: 6. Written as DNA, the CDR3 is TGTGCCAGTTCGGGGGGATGGGAGACCCAGTACTTC. It is translated as CASSGGWETQYF.

This clonotype has at least ten counts. The rearrangement uses TRBV4-3 and TRBJ1-2, with a possible D match to TRBD1 (5 bases). Germline values: CDR1 LGHNA, CDR2 YSLEER. With 0 bases removed from V and 6 bases from J, the gap between germline ends came to 14 bases. This CDR3 is 15 amino acids long. CDR3 coding DNA: TGCGCCAGCAGCCAAGATTGGGGGGACGTTCATGGCTACACCTTC. It yields the protein CASSQDWGDVHGYTF.

There are many counts of this clonotype. The V gene is TRBV20-1, the J gene TRBJ1-1; no reliable D call. V lost 2 bases and J lost 4, with 11 bases in between. The length of the CDR3 is 13 residues. CDR1 is DFQATT, CDR2 SNEGSKA, per germline (reference sequence). CDR3 in DNA: TGCAGTGCTAGAAACGGGTTTTTCACTGAAGCTTTCTTT. Its protein product is CSARNGFFTEAFF.

In this sample, this clonotype turned up a few times. The genes are TRBV7-3 and TRBJ2-3; 12 nucleotides align to TRBD2. The CDR3 runs to 18 residues. From germline, CDR1 is SGHTA and CDR2 FQGTGA. With V trimmed by 5 bases and J by 0 bases, 9 bases remained unmatched. CDR3 residues: CASSPGTSGLSSTDTQYF. CDR3 bases: TGTGCCAGCAGCCCAGGGACTAGCGGGTTATCTAGCACAGATACGCAGTATTTT.

This CDR3 reads CASSPERPGPKNIQYF. The CDR3 region has the DNA TGTGCCAGCAGCCCGGAGAGACCAGGGCCCAAAAACATTCAGTACTTC. V and J are TRBV5-8 and TRBJ2-4; D might be TRBD1 (5 bases). Germline V gene lookup returns CDR1 SGHTS and CDR2 YDEGEE. The CDR3 runs 16 residues. V lost 4 bases and J 2 bases, leaving 16 bases between the germline ends. Complete variable domain (other parts from reference TRBV5-8 and TRBJ2-4): EAGVTQSPTHLIKTRGQQATLRCSPISGHTSVYWYQQALGLGLQFLLWYDEGEERNRGNFPPRFSGRQFPNYSSELNVNALELEDSALYLCASSPERPGPKNIQYFGAGTRLSVL.

In nucleotides, the CDR3 is TGTGCCAGCAGCTTAGCGGGGGGACAGGGGCCTTACAATGAGCAGTTCTTC. It yields the protein CASSLAGGQGPYNEQFF. The J gene is TRBJ2-1, the V gene TRBV7-6; 10 bases agree with TRBD1. V gave up 0 bases and J gave up 4 bases; unmatched junction bases: 6. CDR1 is SGHVS, CDR2 FNYEAQ, per germline. The CDR3 is made up of 17 amino acids. The full variable domain, rest sourced from reference TRBV7-6 and TRBJ2-1, is GAGVSQSPRYKVTKRGQDVALRCDPISGHVSLYWYRQALGQGPEFLTYFNYEAQQDKSGLPNDRFSAERPEGSISTLTIQRTEQRDSAMYRCASSLAGGQGPYNEQFFGPGTRLTVL.